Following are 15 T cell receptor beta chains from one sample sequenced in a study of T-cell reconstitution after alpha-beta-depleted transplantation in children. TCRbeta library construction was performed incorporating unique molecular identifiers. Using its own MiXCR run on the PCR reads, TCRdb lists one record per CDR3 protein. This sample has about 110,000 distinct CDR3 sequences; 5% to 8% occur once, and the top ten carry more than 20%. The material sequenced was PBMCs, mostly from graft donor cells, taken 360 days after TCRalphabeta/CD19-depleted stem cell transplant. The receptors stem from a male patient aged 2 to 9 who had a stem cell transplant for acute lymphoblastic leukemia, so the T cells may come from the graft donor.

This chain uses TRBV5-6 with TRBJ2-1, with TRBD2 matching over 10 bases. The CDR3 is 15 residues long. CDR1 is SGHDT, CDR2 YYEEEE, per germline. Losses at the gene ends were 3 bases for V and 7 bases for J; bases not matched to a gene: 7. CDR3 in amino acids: CASSSRSGGANEQFF. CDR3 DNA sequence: TGTGCCAGCAGCTCCCGGAGCGGGGGGGCGAATGAGCAGTTCTTC. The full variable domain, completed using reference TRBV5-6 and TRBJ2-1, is DAGVTQSPTHLIKTRGQQVTLRCSPKSGHDTVSWYQQALGQGPQFIFQYYEEEERQRGNFPDRFSGHQFPNYSSELNVNALLLGDSALYLCASSSRSGGANEQFFGPGTRLTVL.

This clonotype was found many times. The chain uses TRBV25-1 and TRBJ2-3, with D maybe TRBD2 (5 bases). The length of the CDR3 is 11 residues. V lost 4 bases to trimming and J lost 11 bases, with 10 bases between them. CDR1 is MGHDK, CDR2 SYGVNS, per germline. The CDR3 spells CASSGIRGQYF. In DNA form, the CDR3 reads TGTGCCAGCAGTGGGATCCGGGGGCAGTATTTT.

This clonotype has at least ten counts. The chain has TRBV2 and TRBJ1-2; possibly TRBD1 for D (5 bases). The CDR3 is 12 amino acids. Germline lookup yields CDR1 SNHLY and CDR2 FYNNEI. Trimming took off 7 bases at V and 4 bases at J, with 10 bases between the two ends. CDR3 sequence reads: CASITGFYGYTF. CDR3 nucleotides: TGTGCCAGCATTACAGGCTTCTATGGCTACACCTTC. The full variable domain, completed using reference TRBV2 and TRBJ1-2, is EPEVTQTPSHQVTQMGQEVILRCVPISNHLYFYWYRQILGQKVEFLVSFYNNEISEKSEIFDDQFSVERPDGSNFTLKIRSTKLEDSAMYFCASITGFYGYTFGSGTRLTVV.

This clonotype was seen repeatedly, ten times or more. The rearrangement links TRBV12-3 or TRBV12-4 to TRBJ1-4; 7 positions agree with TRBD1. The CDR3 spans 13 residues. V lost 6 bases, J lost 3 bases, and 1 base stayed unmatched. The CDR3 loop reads CASRGQANEKLFF. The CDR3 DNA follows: TGTGCCAGCAGAGGACAGGCTAATGAAAAACTGTTTTTT.

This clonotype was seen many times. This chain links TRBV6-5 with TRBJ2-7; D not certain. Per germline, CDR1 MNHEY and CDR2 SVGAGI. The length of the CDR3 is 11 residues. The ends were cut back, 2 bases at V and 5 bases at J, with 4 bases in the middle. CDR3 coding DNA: TGTGCCAGCAGTTACCGGCACGAGCAGTACTTC. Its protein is CASSYRHEQYF.

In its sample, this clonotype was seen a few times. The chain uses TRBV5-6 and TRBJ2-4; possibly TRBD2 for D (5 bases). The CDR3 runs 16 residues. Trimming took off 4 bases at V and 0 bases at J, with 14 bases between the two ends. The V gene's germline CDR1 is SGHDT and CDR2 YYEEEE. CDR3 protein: CASSIRAGLAKNIQYF. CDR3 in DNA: TGTGCCAGCAGCATTAGGGCGGGCCTAGCCAAAAACATTCAGTACTTC.

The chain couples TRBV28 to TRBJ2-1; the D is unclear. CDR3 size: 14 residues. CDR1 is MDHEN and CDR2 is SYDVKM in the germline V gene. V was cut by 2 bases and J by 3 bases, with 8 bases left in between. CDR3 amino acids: CASSLIQLYNEQFF. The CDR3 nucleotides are TGTGCCAGCAGTTTAATACAGCTCTACAATGAGCAGTTCTTC.

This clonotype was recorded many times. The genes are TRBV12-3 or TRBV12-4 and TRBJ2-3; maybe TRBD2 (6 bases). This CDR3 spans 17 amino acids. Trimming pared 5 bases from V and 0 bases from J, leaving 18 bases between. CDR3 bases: TGTGCCAGCAGTCTCCCCAGGATCGCGGGGAGCACAGATACGCAGTATTTT. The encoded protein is CASSLPRIAGSTDTQYF.

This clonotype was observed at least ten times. DNA of the CDR3: TGTGCCAGCAGCGACGGGACTCTAGCGAACACTGAAGCTTTCTTT. It codes for CASSDGTLANTEAFF. The chain joins TRBV9 to TRBJ1-1; perhaps TRBD1 as D (5 bases). Per germline, CDR1 SGDLS and CDR2 YYNGEE. V was shortened by 3 bases and J by 1 base, with 13 bases between the two germline ends. The CDR3 length is 15 residues. The full variable domain, its missing parts supplied by reference TRBV9 and TRBJ1-1, is DSGVTQTPKHLITATGQRVTLRCSPRSGDLSVYWYQQSLDQGLQFLIQYYNGEERAKGNILERFSAQQFPDLHSELNLSSLELGDSALYFCASSDGTLANTEAFFGQGTRLTVV.

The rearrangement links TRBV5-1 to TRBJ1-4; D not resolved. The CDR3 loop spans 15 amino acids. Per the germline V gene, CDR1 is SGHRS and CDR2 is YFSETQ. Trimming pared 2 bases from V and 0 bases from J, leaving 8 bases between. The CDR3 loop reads CASSLHLATNEKLFF. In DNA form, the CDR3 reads TGCGCCAGCAGCTTACATCTTGCAACTAATGAAAAACTGTTTTTT.

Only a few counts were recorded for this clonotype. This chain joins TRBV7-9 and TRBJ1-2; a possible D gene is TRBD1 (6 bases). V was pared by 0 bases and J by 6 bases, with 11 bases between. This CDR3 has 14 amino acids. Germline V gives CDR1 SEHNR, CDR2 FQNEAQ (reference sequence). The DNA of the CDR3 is TGTGCCAGCAGCTTAGCGCAGGGGTTGAATGGCTACACCTTC. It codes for CASSLAQGLNGYTF.

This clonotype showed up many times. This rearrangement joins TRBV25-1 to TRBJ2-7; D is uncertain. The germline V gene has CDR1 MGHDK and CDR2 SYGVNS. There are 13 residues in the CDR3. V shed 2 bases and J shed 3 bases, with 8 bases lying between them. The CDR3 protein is CASSENIGYEQYF. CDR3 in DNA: TGTGCCAGCAGTGAAAACATTGGCTACGAGCAGTACTTC.

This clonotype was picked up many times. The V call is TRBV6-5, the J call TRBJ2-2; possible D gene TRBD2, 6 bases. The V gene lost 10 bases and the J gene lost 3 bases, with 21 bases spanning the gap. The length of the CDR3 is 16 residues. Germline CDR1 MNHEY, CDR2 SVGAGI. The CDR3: CAIQAPGTLDTGELFF. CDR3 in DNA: TGTGCCATCCAGGCCCCCGGGACTTTAGACACCGGGGAGCTGTTTTTT.

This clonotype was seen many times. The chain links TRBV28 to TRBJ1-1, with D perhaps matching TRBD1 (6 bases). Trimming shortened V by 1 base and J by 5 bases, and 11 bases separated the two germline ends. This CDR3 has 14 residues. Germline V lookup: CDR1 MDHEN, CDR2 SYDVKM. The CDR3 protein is CASSLFQGLTEAFF. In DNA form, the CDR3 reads TGTGCCAGCAGTTTATTCCAGGGGTTGACTGAAGCTTTCTTT.

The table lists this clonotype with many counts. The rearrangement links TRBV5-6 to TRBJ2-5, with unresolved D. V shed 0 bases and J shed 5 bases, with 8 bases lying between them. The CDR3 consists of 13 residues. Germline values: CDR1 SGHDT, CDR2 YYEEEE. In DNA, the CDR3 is TGTGCCAGCAGCTTGGACAGCTGGGAGACCCAGTACTTC. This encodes CASSLDSWETQYF.